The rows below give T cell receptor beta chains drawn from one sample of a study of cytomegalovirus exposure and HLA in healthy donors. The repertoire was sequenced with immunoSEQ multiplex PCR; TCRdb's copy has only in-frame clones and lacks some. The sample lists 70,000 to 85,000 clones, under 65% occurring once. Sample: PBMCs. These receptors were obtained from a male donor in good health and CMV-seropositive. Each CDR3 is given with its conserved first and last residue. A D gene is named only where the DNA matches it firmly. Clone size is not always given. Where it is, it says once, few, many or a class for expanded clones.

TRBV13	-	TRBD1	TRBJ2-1	TGTGCCAGCAGCTTCGACCGGGACAGGGGGCGGGGGCAGTTCTTC	CASSFDRDRGRGQFF
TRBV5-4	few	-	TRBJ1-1	TGTGCCAGCAGCAGCAGCGACACTGAAGCTTTCTTT	CASSSSDTEAFF
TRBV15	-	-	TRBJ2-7	TGTGCCACCAGCAGAGGAGCCGAGGACGAGCAGTACTTC	CATSRGAEDEQYF
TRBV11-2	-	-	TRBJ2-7	TGTGCCAGCAGCCCCAGGGGCCGCCCAGACCACGAGCAGTACTTC	CASSPRGRPDHEQYF
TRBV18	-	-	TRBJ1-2	TGTGCCAGCTCACCTGGAACCAGCGGGCATGGCTACACCTTC	CASSPGTSGHGYTF
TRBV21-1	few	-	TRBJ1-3	TGTGCCAGCAGCCGGGAGAGAGGAAACACCATATATTTT	CASSRERGNTIYF
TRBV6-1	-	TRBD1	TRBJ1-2	TGTGCCAGCAGTGACAGAGACAGGGGGCAAGGTGGCTACACCTTC	CASSDRDRGQGGYTF
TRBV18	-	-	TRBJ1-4	TGTGCCAGCTCACCACCAGGGGGAACTGAAAAACTGTTTTTT	CASSPPGGTEKLFF
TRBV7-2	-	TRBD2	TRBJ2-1	TGTGCCAGCAGTTATCCGGGACTAGCGGGAGGGGAGCAGTTCTTC	CASSYPGLAGGEQFF
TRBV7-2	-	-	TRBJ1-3	TGTGCCAGCAGCTTAGGAACACCTCTCTCTGGAAACACCATATATTTT	CASSLGTPLSGNTIYF
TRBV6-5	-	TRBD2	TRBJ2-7	TGTGCCAGCAGACGGACTAGCGCTTCCTACGAGCAGTACTTC	CASRRTSASYEQYF
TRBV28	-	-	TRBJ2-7	TGTGCCAGCAGGGCCCGGGAGTACGAGCAGTACTTC	CASRAREYEQYF
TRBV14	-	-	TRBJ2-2	TGTGCCAGCAGCCGCGGGACCCCCGGGGAGCTGTTTTTT	CASSRGTPGELFF
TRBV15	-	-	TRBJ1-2	TGTGCCACCAGCAGAGACCCCTTGACAGCCTATGGCTACACCTTC	CATSRDPLTAYGYTF
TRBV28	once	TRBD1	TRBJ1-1	TGTGCCAGCAGTTTTCCGGACAGGATGAACACTGAAGCTTTCTTT	CASSFPDRMNTEAFF
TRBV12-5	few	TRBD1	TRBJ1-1	TGTGCTAGTGGTGGGGGACAGGGTAACACTGAAGCTTTCTTT	CASGGGQGNTEAFF
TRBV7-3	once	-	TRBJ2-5	TGTGCCAGCAGCTTCAGGGCCATGGGGGAGACCCAGTACTTC	CASSFRAMGETQYF
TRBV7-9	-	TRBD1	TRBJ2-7	TGTGCCAGCAGCTTAGCCTTACAGGGGCGGAGCTCCTACGAGCAGTACTTC	CASSLALQGRSSYEQYF
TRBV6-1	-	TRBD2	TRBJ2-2	TGTGCCAGCTCAACTAGCGGGGGAACCGGGGAGCTGTTTTTT	CASSTSGGTGELFF
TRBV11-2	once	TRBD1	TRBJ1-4	TGTGCCAGCAGCTTGACAGGGGCATGGGGTCAGGAAAAACTGTTTTTT	CASSLTGAWGQEKLFF
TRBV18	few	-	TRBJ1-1	TGTGCCAGCTCACCGGACAGCATGAACACTGAAGCTTTCTTT	CASSPDSMNTEAFF
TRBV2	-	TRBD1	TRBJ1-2	TGTGCCAGCAAAACTGCCGCAGGGGGCGACGGCTACACCTTC	CASKTAAGGDGYTF
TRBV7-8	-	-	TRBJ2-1	TGTGCCAGCAGCTTAAGCAGGGAATGGTACAATGAGCAGTTCTTC	CASSLSREWYNEQFF
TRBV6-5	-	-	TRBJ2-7	TGTGCCAGCAGTTACGAACAGGCCTACGAGCAGTACTTC	CASSYEQAYEQYF